Below, 30 T cell receptor beta chains from the same sample are listed, as sequenced in a study of beta chain features in type 1 diabetes. As every portion of the isolated RNA was reverse transcribed, the sequencing read expressed TCRB transcripts. Only in-frame clones appear in the TCRdb table, and some are missing; sequencing was by immunoSEQ multiplex PCR. Here the sample spans 350,000 to 450,000 clones, over 13% being singletons. Specimen: naive CD4+ T cells from blood. These receptors were collected from a woman aged 18-29 years in good health.

The chain is built from TRBV29-1 and TRBJ1-4; D call uncertain. Germline CDR1 SQVTM, CDR2 ANQGSEA. The CDR3 sequence is 11 residues long. Trimming cost V 7 bases and J 5 bases, with 8 bases left between them. In nucleotides, the CDR3 is TGCAGCGCCTTATTAAATGAAAAACTGTTTTTT. As protein: CSALLNEKLFF.

The sample holds a few counts of this clone. The CDR3 DNA reads as TGTGCCTGGCGGGGAAATGGAAACACCATATATTTT. This sequence encodes CAWRGNGNTIYF. The chain is built from TRBV30 and TRBJ1-3, with unresolved D. Germline loops: CDR1 GTSNPN, CDR2 SVGIG (reference sequence). Trimming took 5 bases from V and 3 from J, leaving 8 bases between them. The CDR3 is 12 residues long.

The rearrangement links TRBV18 to TRBJ2-7; D is ambiguous. V lost 4 bases to trimming and J lost 3 bases, with 13 bases between them. The CDR3 consists of 14 residues. CDR1 and CDR2 (germline): KGHSH, LQKENI. The CDR3 is CASSLVTYDYEQYF. CDR3 nucleotides: TGTGCCAGCTCACTCGTGACATACGACTACGAGCAGTACTTC.

This clone turned up a few times. The chain carries TRBV30 and TRBJ1-1, with D unclear. This CDR3 has 13 residues. Trimming pared 8 bases from V and 1 base from J, leaving 14 bases between. Germline CDR1 reads GTSNPN; CDR2 reads SVGIG (reference sequence). In nucleotides, the CDR3 is TGTGCCCGGTCGGAACAGTCGAACACTGAAGCTTTCTTT. This gives the protein CARSEQSNTEAFF.

This clone was seen only a few times. J is TRBJ2-1 and V is TRBV7-9; a possible D gene is TRBD1 (5 bases). The CDR3 has 13 residues. V was shortened by 5 bases and J by 5 bases, with 10 bases between the two germline ends. Germline CDR1 reads SEHNR; CDR2 reads FQNEAQ (reference sequence). As DNA, the CDR3 is TGTGCCAGCAGCGCAGGGATCCACAATGAGCAGTTCTTC. It yields the protein CASSAGIHNEQFF.

The CDR3 loop reads CASSPAGSGSYEQYF. The CDR3 coding sequence is TGTGCCAGCTCACCGGCCGGAAGCGGGAGCTACGAGCAGTACTTC. The chain recombines TRBV18 with TRBJ2-7, with TRBD2 matching 8 bases. The V gene end was trimmed by 3 bases and the J gene end by 3 bases; junction bases not matched to a gene: 7. There are 15 residues in the CDR3. From germline, CDR1 is KGHSH and CDR2 LQKENI.

With respect to this clone: Other DNA sequences within the sample encode an identical CDR3. The chain couples TRBV7-9 to TRBJ1-5; 8 positions agree with TRBD1. Per germline, CDR1 SEHNR and CDR2 FQNEAQ (reference sequence). The CDR3 totals 14 residues. The trim removed 3 bases at V and 2 bases at J, leaving 0 bases unmatched. The CDR3 nucleotides read TGTGCCAGCAGCTTGACAGGGGGCAATCAGCCCCAGCATTTT. It is translated as CASSLTGGNQPQHF.

This clone has just a few counts. This chain uses TRBV2 with TRBJ2-7; tentative D call: TRBD2 (6 bases). Trimming shortened V by 7 bases and J by 6 bases, and 22 bases separated the two germline ends. This CDR3 is 15 amino acids long. Germline lookup yields CDR1 SNHLY and CDR2 FYNNEI. The CDR3 coding sequence is TGTGCCAGCATGCTACAACTAGCTACCAGGCCCGAGCAGTACTTC. Protein sequence: CASMLQLATRPEQYF.

This clone was detected only a few times. This sequence joins TRBV29-1 and TRBJ1-4; 7 bases fit TRBD1. Germline CDR1 SQVTM, CDR2 ANQGSEA. Germline trimming cut 3 bases from V and 14 bases from J; bases unmatched to any gene: 15. The CDR3 is 14 amino acids. The CDR3 sequence: CSVDPIGGGRNLFF. CDR3 bases: TGCAGCGTTGACCCTATTGGAGGGGGCCGGAATCTGTTTTTT.

About this clone itself: The junction departs from germline at one end; a sequencing error may be responsible. V is TRBV6-5 and J is TRBJ2-4; TRBD1 matches 8 bases. The CDR3 totals 14 residues. Germline V gives CDR1 MNHEY, CDR2 SVGAGI. This CDR3 is CASSNSGGQNIQYF. The DNA for the CDR3 is TGTGCCAGCAGTAACTCAGGGGGCCAAAACATTCAGTACTTC.

This clone was observed a handful of times. The rearrangement uses TRBV2 and TRBJ1-3, with D hard to call. Trimming took 10 bases from V and 0 from J, leaving 16 bases between them. Germline assignment: CDR1 SNHLY and CDR2 FYNNEI. The length of the CDR3 is 15 residues. Here the CDR3 reads CATHVVQHSGNTIYF. The CDR3 nucleotides read TGTGCCACCCACGTTGTCCAACACTCTGGAAACACCATATATTTT.

Notes on this clone: Other DNA sequences in this sample translate to the same CDR3. The rearrangement joins TRBV7-2 to TRBJ1-1, with D uncertain. Deletions cut 1 base from V and 0 bases from J, with 6 bases between. CDR3 length: 14 residues. The V gene's germline CDR1 is SGHTA and CDR2 FQGNSA. The CDR3 DNA reads as TGTGCCAGCAGCTTAGGGCAGTTGAACACTGAAGCTTTCTTT. It translates to CASSLGQLNTEAFF.

This clone was seen only a few times. J is TRBJ2-1 and V is TRBV6-4, with 7 bases that match TRBD1. The CDR3 has 15 residues. Germline CDR1 reads MRHNA; CDR2 reads SNTAGT. The J segment lost 0 bases and the V segment lost 6 bases, leaving 5 bases of the junction unmatched. CDR3 protein: CASSGQASSYNEQFF. In nucleotides, the CDR3 is TGTGCCAGCAGCGGACAGGCCAGCTCCTACAATGAGCAGTTCTTC.

In its sample, this clone was seen a few times. This sequence joins TRBV5-7 and TRBJ2-7, with a possible D match to TRBD2 (6 bases). TRBV5-7 is identified as an open reading frame with a role that is uncertain. V was pared by 4 bases and J by 4 bases, with 9 bases between. The CDR3 sequence is 12 residues long. CDR3 sequence: CASSPSGYEQYF. The CDR3 DNA reads TGTGCCAGCAGCCCCAGCGGGTACGAGCAGTACTTC.

The table lists this clone with a few counts. The J gene is TRBJ2-1, the V gene TRBV4-2; TRBD2 aligns across 10 bases. Looked up from germline, CDR1 is LGHNA and CDR2 is YNFKEQ. The CDR3 consists of 17 residues. Trimming took 4 bases from V and 4 from J; bases not matched to a gene: 10. The CDR3 sequence is CASSRLGLAERYNEQFF. DNA for the CDR3: TGTGCCAGCAGCCGGTTAGGACTAGCGGAGCGTTACAATGAGCAGTTCTTC.

This clone has a handful of counts. This sequence joins TRBV6-1 and TRBJ2-3; 8 bases match TRBD2. The CDR3 totals 15 residues. J lost 0 bases, V lost 7 bases, and 6 bases had no gene match. Germline V lookup: CDR1 MNHNS, CDR2 SASEGT. CDR3 loop: CASTPSGHSTDTQYF. The CDR3 nucleotides are TGTGCCAGCACTCCTAGCGGGCACAGCACAGATACGCAGTATTTT.

The rearrangement joins TRBV7-9 to TRBJ1-5; D unresolved. V was pared by 5 bases and J by 9 bases, with 17 bases between. This CDR3 is built from 14 residues. CDR1 and CDR2 from the germline V gene are SEHNR and FQNEAQ (reference sequence). The CDR3 DNA sequence: TGTGCCAGCAGCCCCGGCGGGTGGCTTGGGCCCCAGCATTTT. Residues: CASSPGGWLGPQHF.

The chain carries TRBV6-6 and TRBJ2-7; maybe TRBD1 (5 bases). V was cut by 6 bases and J by 6 bases, with 18 bases left in between. From germline, CDR1 is MNHNY and CDR2 SVGAGI (reference sequence). This CDR3 contains 14 residues. The CDR3 DNA reads TGTGCCAGCAGGGAGCAGGGCGTCATAATCGAGCAGTACTTC. This gives the protein CASREQGVIIEQYF.

This sequence joins TRBV14 and TRBJ2-7, with 9 positions matching TRBD2. V trimming: 1 base; J trimming: 2 bases; junction bases outside the gene matches: 6. Germline V gives CDR1 SGHDN, CDR2 FVKESK. The CDR3 has 16 amino acids. The CDR3 reads CASSQAGTSRTYEQYF. CDR3 DNA: TGTGCCAGCAGCCAAGCCGGGACTAGCCGAACCTACGAGCAGTACTTC.

This chain joins TRBV18 and TRBJ2-3, with D uncertain. The ends were cut back, 3 bases at V and 5 bases at J, with 9 bases in the middle. Germline-derived CDR1 and CDR2 are KGHSH and LQKENI. The CDR3 sequence is 13 residues long. Here the CDR3 DNA reads TGTGCCAGCTCACCGCCCGTCGGAGATACGCAGTATTTT. Translating it yields CASSPPVGDTQYF.

The chain is built from TRBV9 and TRBJ2-5, with 13 bases that match TRBD2. This CDR3 has 16 amino acids. Germline V gives CDR1 SGDLS, CDR2 YYNGEE. V lost 2 bases to trimming and J lost 5 bases; unmatched junction nucleotides: 6. CDR3 sequence reads: CASSVGLAGDGETQYF. The CDR3 coding sequence is TGTGCCAGCAGCGTCGGACTAGCGGGAGATGGTGAGACCCAGTACTTC. The entire variable domain, with the rest obtained from reference TRBV9 and TRBJ2-5, is as follows: DSGVTQTPKHLITATGQRVTLRCSPRSGDLSVYWYQQSLDQGLQFLIQYYNGEERAKGNILERFSAQQFPDLHSELNLSSLELGDSALYFCASSVGLAGDGETQYFGPGTRLLVL.

This clone was picked up a small number of times. The chain links TRBV27 to TRBJ1-4, with no clear D. Germline V gene sequence: CDR1 MNHEY, CDR2 SMNVEV (reference sequence). The CDR3 length is 15 residues. Trimming removed 5 bases from V and 0 bases from J, with 10 bases in between. CDR3 DNA: TGTGCCAGCAGTCGCGCGGGTCCAACTAATGAAAAACTGTTTTTT. Residues: CASSRAGPTNEKLFF.

CDR3 bases: TGCGCCAGCAGCTTGGGGTCAGGGATAAACTACGAGCAGTACTTC. This codes for CASSLGSGINYEQYF. The gene calls are TRBV5-1 and TRBJ2-7; a possible D gene is TRBD1 (5 bases). Looked up from germline, CDR1 is SGHRS and CDR2 is YFSETQ. The CDR3 is made up of 15 amino acids. With 0 bases removed from V and 3 bases from J, the gap between germline ends came to 13 bases. Full variable domain (missing parts from reference TRBV5-1 and TRBJ2-7): KAGVTQTPRYLIKTRGQQVTLSCSPISGHRSVSWYQQTPGQGLQFLFEYFSETQRNKGNFPGRFSGRQFSNSRSEMNVSTLELGDSALYLCASSLGSGINYEQYFGPGTRLTVT.

This clone was detected a few times. The rearrangement links TRBV6-9 to TRBJ2-1, with D unresolved. V was trimmed by 8 bases and J by 7 bases, leaving 6 bases between them. This CDR3 is 10 amino acids long. Germline CDR1 is MNHGY and CDR2 is SVAAGI. The CDR3 DNA reads TGTGCCAGCGTCAGGAATGAGCAGTTCTTC. Translated, it gives CASVRNEQFF.

In its sample, this clone was seen a few times. CDR3 nucleotide sequence: TGTGCCTGGAGCTACGGACAGGGGGCAAACGAGCAGTACTTC. Translated, it gives CAWSYGQGANEQYF. V is TRBV30 and J is TRBJ2-7, with 11 bases matching TRBD1. The ends lost 3 bases at V and 5 bases at J; junction bases unmatched: 6. Germline V CDR1 and CDR2: GTSNPN, SVGIG (reference sequence). The CDR3 totals 14 residues.

The chain uses TRBV28 and TRBJ2-7, with 10 bases matching TRBD2. Trimming cost V 2 bases and J 3 bases; bases outside gene matches: 4. Germline V gene sequence: CDR1 MDHEN, CDR2 SYDVKM. This CDR3 has 15 amino acids. CDR3 residues: CASSLASGSVYEQYF. CDR3 coding DNA: TGTGCCAGCAGTTTAGCTAGCGGGAGTGTCTACGAGCAGTACTTC.

CDR3: CASSIRQGMNTEAFF. The CDR3 nucleotides are TGTGCCAGCAGCATTAGACAGGGAATGAACACTGAAGCTTTCTTT. V gene TRBV11-2 combines with J gene TRBJ1-1; TRBD1 aligns across 7 bases. The CDR3 extends over 15 amino acids. CDR1 is SGHAT, CDR2 FQNNGV, per germline. Trimming at V came to 5 bases and at J to 0 bases, leaving 6 bases not matched to a gene.

This clone was observed a few times. The chain recombines TRBV28 with TRBJ2-1; 9 bases are a match to TRBD1. This CDR3 is built from 16 residues. Germline V CDR1 and CDR2: MDHEN, SYDVKM. V trimming: 3 bases; J trimming: 0 bases; junction bases outside the gene matches: 3. The CDR3 DNA is TGTGCCAGCAGTTTTTTGACAGGGGGCTCCTACAATGAGCAGTTCTTC. Translation gives CASSFLTGGSYNEQFF.

This clone has only a few counts. The V call is TRBV5-1, the J call TRBJ1-1; 10 bases map to TRBD1. The V segment lost 4 bases and the J segment 6 bases; nucleotides outside the gene matches: 9. The CDR3 sequence is 15 residues long. The germline gives CDR1 SGHRS, CDR2 YFSETQ. CDR3 amino acids: CASSGRQGALAEAFF. The CDR3 region has the DNA TGCGCCAGCAGCGGACGACAGGGGGCATTGGCTGAAGCTTTCTTT.

CDR3: CASSERLIAKNIQYF. DNA for the CDR3: TGTGCCAGCAGTGAACGACTAATAGCCAAAAACATTCAGTACTTC. The chain is built from TRBV2 and TRBJ2-4, with D possibly being TRBD2 (5 bases). Germline assignment: CDR1 SNHLY and CDR2 FYNNEI. V lost 2 bases to trimming and J lost 0 bases, with 8 bases between them. The CDR3 consists of 15 residues.